This is a list of T cell receptor beta chains from one sample in a study of cytomegalovirus exposure and HLA in healthy donors. The data were produced by immunoSEQ multiplex PCR, yet TCRdb's version contains in-frame clones alone and is incomplete. This sample has tens of thousands of clones, with approximately 67% found just once. The sample was PBMCs. These receptors were collected from a man aged 30 to 39 in good health and CMV-seronegative. CDR3s include the opening cysteine and the closing phenylalanine or tryptophan. Each record gives: clone size, J gene, V gene, D gene, CDR3 protein, CDR3 DNA. The D gene is left open where the match is weak. Rows give clone size only sometimes, using once, few, many, or a class for an expanded clone.

clone_size: -
j_call: TRBJ2-7
v_call: TRBV9
d_call: -
cdr3_aa: CASSVDRRGIDEQYF
cdr3_nt: TGTGCCAGCAGCGTAGACCGTCGGGGTATCGACGAGCAGTACTTC

clone_size: -
j_call: TRBJ2-1
v_call: TRBV5-1
d_call: -
cdr3_aa: CASSLAGAGQGGNEQFF
cdr3_nt: TGCGCCAGCAGCTTGGCTGGGGCGGGGCAGGGTGGCAATGAGCAGTTCTTC

clone_size: -
j_call: TRBJ2-5
v_call: TRBV2
d_call: -
cdr3_aa: CASSDTYLIETQYF
cdr3_nt: TGTGCCAGCAGTGACACTTACCTGATCGAGACCCAGTACTTC

clone_size: once
j_call: TRBJ2-1
v_call: TRBV2
d_call: -
cdr3_aa: CASSRGGTPPGNEQFF
cdr3_nt: TGTGCCAGCAGTCGGGGTGGTACTCCGCCGGGGAATGAGCAGTTCTTC

clone_size: -
j_call: TRBJ2-3
v_call: TRBV4-1
d_call: TRBD2
cdr3_aa: CASSQAVAGDSDTQYF
cdr3_nt: TGCGCCAGCAGCCAAGCAGTAGCGGGAGACTCGGATACGCAGTATTTT

clone_size: -
j_call: TRBJ1-1
v_call: TRBV5-1
d_call: -
cdr3_aa: CASKDDMYEAFF
cdr3_nt: TGCGCCAGCAAGGATGACATGTATGAAGCTTTCTTT

clone_size: -
j_call: TRBJ2-7
v_call: TRBV4-2
d_call: -
cdr3_aa: CASSRSLIYEQYF
cdr3_nt: TGTGCCAGCAGCCGATCACTAATCTACGAGCAGTACTTC

clone_size: -
j_call: TRBJ2-7
v_call: TRBV18
d_call: -
cdr3_aa: CASSRASGTYEQYF
cdr3_nt: TGTGCCAGCTCACGGGCTTCTGGCACCTACGAGCAGTACTTC

clone_size: few
j_call: TRBJ2-7
v_call: TRBV5-8
d_call: -
cdr3_aa: CASSQTWGLGAYEQYF
cdr3_nt: TGTGCCAGCAGCCAAACATGGGGCCTAGGGGCCTACGAGCAGTACTTC

clone_size: -
j_call: TRBJ2-7
v_call: TRBV29-1
d_call: TRBD2
cdr3_aa: CSVGMGLAGDRALRYEQYF
cdr3_nt: TGCAGCGTTGGAATGGGACTAGCGGGAGATAGGGCCCTTAGGTACGAGCAGTACTTC

clone_size: once
j_call: TRBJ2-1
v_call: TRBV11-2
d_call: TRBD2
cdr3_aa: CASSLRTSGIYNEQFF
cdr3_nt: TGTGCCAGCAGCTTACGTACTAGCGGGATTTACAATGAGCAGTTCTTC

clone_size: -
j_call: TRBJ1-3
v_call: TRBV10-3
d_call: -
cdr3_aa: CAISGGKSGNTIYF
cdr3_nt: TGTGCCATCAGTGGCGGGAAATCTGGAAACACCATATATTTT

clone_size: few
j_call: TRBJ2-7
v_call: TRBV2
d_call: -
cdr3_aa: CASRVRESAYEQYF
cdr3_nt: TGTGCCAGCAGAGTTCGGGAGAGCGCCTACGAGCAGTACTTC

clone_size: -
j_call: TRBJ2-1
v_call: TRBV5-4
d_call: TRBD2
cdr3_aa: CASSLGYASGTSYNEQFF
cdr3_nt: TGTGCCAGCAGCTTGGGATACGCTAGCGGAACATCCTACAATGAGCAGTTCTTC

clone_size: -
j_call: TRBJ2-3
v_call: TRBV7-9
d_call: -
cdr3_aa: CASSTPPTTSTDTQYF
cdr3_nt: TGTGCCAGCAGCACCCCCCCCACTACTAGCACAGATACGCAGTATTTT

clone_size: -
j_call: TRBJ2-7
v_call: TRBV7-9
d_call: -
cdr3_aa: CASGTRTVLPYEQYF
cdr3_nt: TGTGCCAGTGGCACGAGGACAGTCCTGCCCTACGAGCAGTACTTC

clone_size: -
j_call: TRBJ2-7
v_call: TRBV15
d_call: -
cdr3_aa: CATSRKEANEQYF
cdr3_nt: TGTGCCACCAGCAGAAAGGAGGCCAACGAGCAGTACTTC

clone_size: -
j_call: TRBJ1-4
v_call: TRBV7-6
d_call: -
cdr3_aa: CASSLGSRLTNEKLFF
cdr3_nt: TGTGCCAGCAGCTTAGGGTCGAGGCTTACTAATGAAAAACTGTTTTTT

clone_size: -
j_call: TRBJ2-7
v_call: TRBV5-1
d_call: -
cdr3_aa: CASSGSSWEQYF
cdr3_nt: TGCGCCAGCAGCGGGAGTTCTTGGGAGCAGTACTTC

clone_size: -
j_call: TRBJ2-7
v_call: TRBV5-6
d_call: -
cdr3_aa: CASSRPTGYEQYF
cdr3_nt: TGTGCCAGCAGCCGCCCGACAGGTTACGAGCAGTACTTC

clone_size: -
j_call: TRBJ1-3
v_call: TRBV2
d_call: TRBD1
cdr3_aa: CASSEALPADRAGNTIYF
cdr3_nt: TGTGCCAGCAGTGAAGCGCTTCCCGCGGACAGGGCTGGAAACACCATATATTTT

clone_size: -
j_call: TRBJ2-1
v_call: TRBV6-6
d_call: TRBD2
cdr3_aa: CASSYSDSSGKIEQFF
cdr3_nt: TGTGCCAGCAGTTACTCCGACAGTAGCGGGAAAATTGAGCAGTTCTTC

clone_size: -
j_call: TRBJ2-7
v_call: TRBV4-1
d_call: TRBD1
cdr3_aa: CASSHSAGQATYEQYF
cdr3_nt: TGCGCCAGCAGCCACTCGGCGGGACAGGCAACCTACGAGCAGTACTTC

clone_size: -
j_call: TRBJ2-7
v_call: TRBV7-9
d_call: TRBD2
cdr3_aa: CASSMRTSSSSYEQYF
cdr3_nt: TGTGCCAGCAGCATGCGGACTAGCAGCAGCTCCTACGAGCAGTACTTC

clone_size: -
j_call: TRBJ2-3
v_call: TRBV7-9
d_call: -
cdr3_aa: CASSPKHRVTDTQYF
cdr3_nt: TGTGCCAGCAGCCCCAAACACAGGGTGACAGATACGCAGTATTTT

clone_size: -
j_call: TRBJ1-1
v_call: TRBV6-4
d_call: -
cdr3_aa: CASSLQTQTTEAFF
cdr3_nt: TGTGCCAGCAGCCTCCAGACACAGACCACTGAAGCTTTCTTT

clone_size: -
j_call: TRBJ1-5
v_call: TRBV27
d_call: -
cdr3_aa: CASRAAGYSNQPQHF
cdr3_nt: TGTGCCAGCAGGGCGGCGGGCTATAGCAATCAGCCCCAGCATTTT

clone_size: few
j_call: TRBJ2-2
v_call: TRBV13
d_call: -
cdr3_aa: CASAPGQRTGELFF
cdr3_nt: TGTGCCAGCGCACCGGGACAACGCACCGGGGAGCTGTTTTTT

clone_size: -
j_call: TRBJ2-7
v_call: TRBV6-6
d_call: -
cdr3_aa: CASSLAASYEQYF
cdr3_nt: TGTGCCAGCAGTTTGGCGGCCTCCTACGAGCAGTACTTC

clone_size: -
j_call: TRBJ2-7
v_call: TRBV5-8
d_call: TRBD1
cdr3_aa: CASSLEQGDTYEQYF
cdr3_nt: TGTGCCAGCAGCTTGGAACAGGGGGACACCTACGAGCAGTACTTC

clone_size: -
j_call: TRBJ2-1
v_call: TRBV7-9
d_call: -
cdr3_aa: CAAGSGRSYNEQFF
cdr3_nt: TGTGCCGCCGGAAGCGGGCGATCCTACAATGAGCAGTTCTTC

clone_size: -
j_call: TRBJ2-7
v_call: TRBV19
d_call: -
cdr3_aa: CASSIEASSYEQYF
cdr3_nt: TGTGCCAGTAGTATAGAGGCTAGCAGCTACGAGCAGTACTTC

clone_size: -
j_call: TRBJ2-1
v_call: TRBV29-1
d_call: -
cdr3_aa: CSVDDKNNEQFF
cdr3_nt: TGCAGCGTTGACGACAAAAACAATGAGCAGTTCTTC